This entry lists 26 T cell receptor beta chains sequenced from one sample in a study of T cells in Graves' hyperthyroidism and ophthalmopathy. RNA transcripts yielded amplified TCR beta CDR3 regions. The HTBI primer set drove a first-round RT-PCR of the TCR CDR3. A single record per CDR3 protein comes from TCRdb applying MiXCR to the multiplex PCR reads. The sample holds around 600,000 distinct CDR3 sequences, about 15% seen once. The specimen sequenced was blood. The receptor source for this set is a woman between 45 and 60 years old with Graves' ophthalmopathy.

This clonotype was seen ten or more times. V gene TRBV11-3 combines with J gene TRBJ1-6, with 11 positions matching TRBD1. Germline CDR1 reads SGHNT; CDR2 reads YENEEA. J lost 10 bases, V lost 0 bases, and 5 bases had no gene match. This CDR3 has 16 residues. In DNA form, the CDR3 reads TGTGCCAGCAGCTTAGAACCGGACAGGGGGCGATCACCCCTCCACTTT. It encodes CASSLEPDRGRSPLHF.

This clonotype was counted only a few times. The rearrangement uses TRBV24-1 and TRBJ2-1; 9 positions match TRBD2. The CDR3 is 16 residues long. Germline assignment: CDR1 KGHDR and CDR2 SFDVKD. V trimming: 3 bases; J trimming: 5 bases; junction bases outside the gene matches: 7. The CDR3 DNA reads as TGTGCCACCAGTGATGATGGACTAGCGTACAACAATGAGCAGTTCTTC. This sequence encodes CATSDDGLAYNNEQFF.

In this sample, this clonotype turned up many times. CDR3 bases: TGTGCCAGCAGCTTAATTGCGGGAGTTCCCACAGATACGCAGTATTTT. It specifies CASSLIAGVPTDTQYF. The V and J genes are TRBV7-3 and TRBJ2-3; 7 bases fit TRBD2. The germline V gene has CDR1 SGHTA and CDR2 FQGTGA. The trim removed 1 base at V and 2 bases at J, leaving 6 bases unmatched. The CDR3 contains 16 residues.

Ten or more counts support this clonotype. The CDR3 loop reads CASNSGVAGTKNIQYF. The CDR3 region has the DNA TGTGCCAGCAACTCCGGGGTAGCGGGAACCAAAAACATTCAGTACTTC. The rearrangement joins TRBV3-1 to TRBJ2-4; 8 nucleotides match TRBD2. The CDR3 totals 16 residues. CDR1 is LGHDT and CDR2 is YNNKEL in the germline V gene (reference sequence). J lost 2 bases, V lost 7 bases, and 10 bases had no gene match.

This clonotype has ten or more counts. The V call is TRBV20-1, the J call TRBJ2-1, with D maybe TRBD2 (6 bases). V lost 6 bases and J lost 5, with 17 bases in between. Germline CDR1 reads DFQATT; CDR2 reads SNEGSKA (reference sequence). The CDR3 runs to 14 residues. The CDR3 nucleotides are TGCAGTGCGATTACCGGGACTGCAGACAATGAGCAGTTCTTC. Protein sequence: CSAITGTADNEQFF.

The chain is built from TRBV5-1 and TRBJ2-4; D could derive from TRBD1 or TRBD2 (6 bases each). CDR1 and CDR2 from the germline V gene are SGHRS and YFSETQ. The V end was cut by 0 bases, the J end by 0 bases, with 22 bases between. The CDR3 sequence is 20 residues long. CDR3 sequence: CASSLALGGNPFIAKNIQYF. The CDR3 region has the DNA TGCGCCAGCAGCTTGGCCTTAGGGGGGAACCCTTTCATAGCCAAAAACATTCAGTACTTC.

The chain combines TRBV6-1 with TRBJ1-5; D uncertain. This CDR3 has 12 residues. Looked up from germline, CDR1 is MNHNS and CDR2 is SASEGT. Deletions cut 2 bases from V and 3 bases from J, with 2 bases between. The CDR3 region is CASSEFNQPQHF. Here the CDR3 DNA reads TGTGCCAGCAGTGAATTCAATCAGCCCCAGCATTTT.

This clonotype was picked up a small number of times. The rearrangement joins TRBV7-2 to TRBJ1-3, with D perhaps TRBD1 (5 bases). CDR3 length: 16 residues. The germline V gene has CDR1 SGHTA and CDR2 FQGNSA. V was trimmed by 5 bases and J by 0 bases, leaving 14 bases between them. The CDR3 region has the DNA TGTGCCAGCAGCCACAAACAGGCCCACTCTGGAAACACCATATATTTT. Encoded protein: CASSHKQAHSGNTIYF.

In its sample, this clonotype was seen a few times. This sequence joins TRBV7-9 and TRBJ2-1; 9 bases are shared with TRBD1. After removal of 7 bases from V and 10 bases from J, the junction contained 14 bases not matched to a gene. Germline V CDR1 and CDR2: SEHNR, FQNEAQ (reference sequence). This CDR3 is built from 15 residues. The CDR3: CASTDPGQGVWEQFF. The CDR3 DNA reads as TGTGCCAGCACCGACCCGGGACAGGGTGTTTGGGAGCAGTTCTTC.

This clonotype was seen only once. The rearrangement joins TRBV4-3 to TRBJ2-1; unclear D gene. The V and J ends lost 0 bases and 6 bases respectively, with 9 bases between them. There are 14 residues in the CDR3. Germline CDR1 LGHNA, CDR2 YSLEER. The DNA of the CDR3 is TGCGCCAGCAGCCAAGATGGGTGGGGCAATGAGCAGTTCTTC. It specifies CASSQDGWGNEQFF.

In this sample, this clonotype turned up many times. The chain uses TRBV11-2 and TRBJ1-3; D may be TRBD1 (5 bases). This CDR3 comprises 15 residues. Germline V gene sequence: CDR1 SGHAT, CDR2 FQNNGV. Trimming cost V 1 base and J 0 bases, with 7 bases left between them. The DNA of the CDR3 is TGTGCCAGCAGCTTAGGTGACAGCTCTGGAAACACCATATATTTT. Translating it yields CASSLGDSSGNTIYF.

Many counts were recorded for this clonotype. The chain couples TRBV12-3 or TRBV12-4 to TRBJ2-3; either TRBD1 or TRBD2 may fit D (5 bases each). V was trimmed by 3 bases and J by 2 bases, leaving 9 bases between them. This CDR3 comprises 14 residues. The CDR3 DNA is TGTGCCAGCAGTTTCGTAGGGACCACAGATACGCAGTATTTT. Amino acid sequence: CASSFVGTTDTQYF.

The rearrangement links TRBV29-1 to TRBJ1-2; a weak D match, TRBD1 (6 bases). The CDR3 contains 14 residues. Germline V gives CDR1 SQVTM, CDR2 ANQGSEA. The V end lost 5 bases, the J end lost 4 bases, and 17 bases lay between the germline ends. This CDR3 reads CSVCRMNRAYGYTF. CDR3 DNA sequence: TGCAGCGTTTGTAGGATGAACAGGGCCTATGGCTACACCTTC.

Points on this clonotype: A much larger clone differs from this one at a single base, so this may be a read error. This rearrangement joins TRBV20-1 to TRBJ2-5, with D uncertain. V was cut by 6 bases and J by 4 bases, with 12 bases left in between. The CDR3 loop spans 12 amino acids. Germline CDR1 and CDR2: DFQATT and SNEGSKA (reference sequence). CDR3 sequence reads: CSARVRRETQYF. Written as DNA, the CDR3 is TGCAGTGCAAGGGTTAGACGAGAGACCCAGTACTTC.

This clonotype was counted at least ten times. The V and J genes are TRBV27 and TRBJ1-1; TRBD1 agrees at 7 bases. CDR1 is MNHEY, CDR2 SMNVEV, per germline (reference sequence). There are 14 residues in the CDR3. Trimming took 2 bases from V and 1 from J; bases not matched to a gene: 1. The CDR3 spells CASSLKGANTEAFF. As DNA, the CDR3 is TGTGCCAGCAGTTTAAAGGGGGCGAACACTGAAGCTTTCTTT.

The V and J genes are TRBV6-1 and TRBJ2-5; D remains unclear. V was pared by 2 bases and J by 5 bases, with 12 bases between. CDR3 length: 14 amino acids. Germline lookup yields CDR1 MNHNS and CDR2 SASEGT. CDR3 sequence reads: CASSEILYLETQYF. The CDR3 coding sequence is TGTGCCAGCAGTGAAATTTTATATCTGGAGACCCAGTACTTC.

The V and J genes are TRBV7-6 and TRBJ2-6; D may be TRBD1 (6 bases). The CDR3 is made up of 19 amino acids. Germline V gene data show CDR1 as SGHVS and CDR2 as FNYEAQ. V lost 6 bases and J lost 0, with 21 bases in between. CDR3 DNA sequence: TGTGCCAGCAGTTCAAAAAGACAGGCCTTTCCCTCTGGGGCCAACGTCCTGACTTTC. As protein: CASSSKRQAFPSGANVLTF. The full variable domain, with the rest looked up from reference TRBV7-6 and TRBJ2-6, is GAGVSQSPRYKVTKRGQDVALRCDPISGHVSLYWYRQALGQGPEFLTYFNYEAQQDKSGLPNDRFSAERPEGSISTLTIQRTEQRDSAMYRCASSSKRQAFPSGANVLTFGAGSRLTVL.

This clonotype was picked up many times. The chain has TRBV7-9 and TRBJ1-1; D perhaps matches TRBD1 (5 bases). Trimming took 2 bases from V and 1 from J, leaving 17 bases between them. This CDR3 is 17 amino acids long. Germline CDR1 SEHNR, CDR2 FQNEAQ (reference sequence). CDR3 sequence (DNA): TGTGCCAGCAGCTTATTTCCAGGGCAGAACCCGAACACTGAAGCTTTCTTT. It is translated as CASSLFPGQNPNTEAFF.

This clonotype has just a few counts. The chain has TRBV19 and TRBJ2-1, with 8 bases aligning to TRBD1. There are 14 residues in the CDR3. Trimming removed 1 base from V and 9 bases from J; junction bases left unmatched: 5. The germline CDR1 and CDR2 sequences are LNHDA and SQIVND (reference sequence). CDR3 sequence reads: CASSIGAGGGEQFF. For the CDR3, the DNA is TGTGCCAGTAGTATAGGGGCAGGGGGCGGTGAGCAGTTCTTC.

The chain is built from TRBV20-1 and TRBJ2-7, with D hard to call. CDR3 length: 13 amino acids. The ends were cut back, 2 bases at V and 2 bases at J, with 10 bases in the middle. Germline lookup yields CDR1 DFQATT and CDR2 SNEGSKA (reference sequence). CDR3 nucleotide sequence: TGCAGTGCTAGACGGACCGAGACCTACGAGCAGTACTTC. Its protein product is CSARRTETYEQYF.

This chain joins TRBV4-1 and TRBJ2-1; 11 bases agree with TRBD2. From germline, CDR1 is MGHRA and CDR2 YSYEKL. J lost 4 bases, V lost 8 bases, and 4 bases had no gene match. This CDR3 contains 14 residues. CDR3 DNA: TGCGCCAGCCGGACTAGCGGGCTTTACAATGAGCAGTTCTTC. Its translation: CASRTSGLYNEQFF.

This clonotype was detected many times. This chain uses TRBV12-3 or TRBV12-4 with TRBJ2-7; 8 bases align to TRBD1. The CDR3 is 15 residues long. Losses at the gene ends were 6 bases for V and 3 bases for J; bases not matched to a gene: 10. The DNA for the CDR3 is TGTGCCAGCAGATCCGGGACAGGAGTTTACTACGAGCAGTACTTC. Translated, it gives CASRSGTGVYYEQYF.

The V call is TRBV4-1, the J call TRBJ2-3; possibly TRBD1 for D (5 bases). V was shortened by 0 bases and J by 3 bases, with 16 bases between the two germline ends. Germline CDR1 MGHRA, CDR2 YSYEKL. CDR3 length: 17 amino acids. The CDR3 region has the DNA TGCGCCAGCAGCCAAGATAAGGCTTGGTCAGGGACAGATACGCAGTATTTT. Its translation: CASSQDKAWSGTDTQYF.

This clonotype has at least ten counts. This sequence joins TRBV30 and TRBJ2-3; D is undetermined. There are 13 residues in the CDR3. Trimming took 0 bases from V and 6 from J, leaving 10 bases between them. Germline CDR1 is GTSNPN and CDR2 is SVGIG (reference sequence). This CDR3 is CAWSVLVSDTQYF. As DNA, the CDR3 is TGTGCCTGGAGTGTATTAGTTTCGGATACGCAGTATTTT.

The V call is TRBV2, the J call TRBJ1-2; no definite D call. Germline loops: CDR1 SNHLY, CDR2 FYNNEI. CDR3 length: 12 residues. V lost 11 bases to trimming and J lost 2 bases, with 12 bases between them. The CDR3 region is CAGCGENYGYTF. The CDR3 DNA sequence: TGTGCCGGGTGCGGGGAGAACTATGGCTACACCTTC.

The genes are TRBV14 and TRBJ1-5; D remains unclear. Germline lookup yields CDR1 SGHDN and CDR2 FVKESK. V was cut by 0 bases and J by 10 bases, with 10 bases left in between. The CDR3 has 13 amino acids. The DNA for the CDR3 is TGTGCCAGCAGCCAAGACCACTTTCATCCCCAGCATTTT. Its translation is CASSQDHFHPQHF.